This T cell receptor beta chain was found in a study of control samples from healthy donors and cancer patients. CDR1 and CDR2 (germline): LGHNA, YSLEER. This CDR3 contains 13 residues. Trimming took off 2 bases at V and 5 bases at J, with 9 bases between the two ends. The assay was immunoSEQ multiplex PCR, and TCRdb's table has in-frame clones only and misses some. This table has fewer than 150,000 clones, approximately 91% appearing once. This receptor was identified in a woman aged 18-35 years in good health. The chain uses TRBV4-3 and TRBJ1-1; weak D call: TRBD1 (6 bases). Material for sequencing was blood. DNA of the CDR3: TGCGCCAGCAGCCAACTCACAGGGACTGAAGCTTTCTTT. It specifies CASSQLTGTEAFF.